The subject of this entry is one T cell receptor beta chain. The antigen remains unidentified. The data stem from a study of a mutant IDH1 vaccine in newly diagnosed glioma. Using immunoSEQ multiplex PCR, the repertoire was profiled, and TCRdb retains in-frame clones only, with some absent. The sample has about 94,000 clones, about nine tenths seen once. Time point given: week 47, end of study. The vaccine gave 300 ug of a 20-mer mutant IDH1 peptide subcutaneously per dose. The CDR3 totals 15 residues. The V segment lost 3 bases and the J segment 8 bases; nucleotides outside the gene matches: 9. The germline V gene encodes CDR1 SGHKS and CDR2 YYEKEE (reference sequence). Findings and limits, study-wide: Evidence of vaccine-induced immune responses was documented in approximately 93% of patients.

The specimen comprised PBMCs, sampled from a glioma patient whose treatment included an IDH1 peptide vaccine. V and J are TRBV5-5 and TRBJ1-3, with 9 bases that match TRBD1. The sequence was obtained from a woman between 50 and 59 years old with glioma. The CDR3 DNA sequence: TGTGCCAGCAGCTCGTTTTTACAGGGGGCTGACACCATATATTTT. As protein: CASSSFLQGADTIYF. Variable domain in full (rest from reference TRBV5-5 and TRBJ1-3): DAGVTQSPTHLIKTRGQQVTLRCSPISGHKSVSWYQQVLGQGPQFIFQYYEKEERGRGNFPDRFSARQFPNYSSELNVNALLLGDSALYLCASSSFLQGADTIYFGEGSWLTVV.